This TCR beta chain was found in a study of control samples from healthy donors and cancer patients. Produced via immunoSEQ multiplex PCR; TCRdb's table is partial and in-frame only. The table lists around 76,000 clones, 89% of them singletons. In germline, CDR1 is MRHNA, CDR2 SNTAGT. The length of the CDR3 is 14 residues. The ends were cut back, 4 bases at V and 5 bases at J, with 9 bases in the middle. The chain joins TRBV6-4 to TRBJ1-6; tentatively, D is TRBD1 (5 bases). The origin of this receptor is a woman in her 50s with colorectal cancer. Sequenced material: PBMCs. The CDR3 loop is CASSAGTNNSPLHF. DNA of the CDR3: TGTGCCAGCAGTGCAGGGACCAATAATTCACCCCTCCACTTT.